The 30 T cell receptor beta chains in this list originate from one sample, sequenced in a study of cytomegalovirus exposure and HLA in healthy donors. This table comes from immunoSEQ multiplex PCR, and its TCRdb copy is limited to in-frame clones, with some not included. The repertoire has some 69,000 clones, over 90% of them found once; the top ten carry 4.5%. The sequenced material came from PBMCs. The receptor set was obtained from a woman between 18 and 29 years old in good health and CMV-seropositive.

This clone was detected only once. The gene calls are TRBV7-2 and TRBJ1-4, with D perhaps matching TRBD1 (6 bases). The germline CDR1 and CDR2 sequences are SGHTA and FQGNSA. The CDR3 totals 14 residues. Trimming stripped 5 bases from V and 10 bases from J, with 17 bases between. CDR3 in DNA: TGTGCCAGCAGCCTAGGGGGGGACGGGGGAAAACTGTTTTTT. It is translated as CASSLGGDGGKLFF.

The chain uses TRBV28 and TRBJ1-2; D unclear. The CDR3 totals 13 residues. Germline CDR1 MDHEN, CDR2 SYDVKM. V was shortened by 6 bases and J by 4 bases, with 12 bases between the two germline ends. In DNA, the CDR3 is TGTGCCAGCAGCCGGAGGGTTGGCTATGGCTACACCTTC. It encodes CASSRRVGYGYTF.

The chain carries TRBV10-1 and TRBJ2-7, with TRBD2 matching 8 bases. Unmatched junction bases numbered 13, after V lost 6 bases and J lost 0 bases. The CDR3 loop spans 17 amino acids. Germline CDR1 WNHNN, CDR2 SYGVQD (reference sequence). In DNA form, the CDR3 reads TGCGCCAGCAGCCCGAAACGGGAGGGCCACCCCTCCTACGAGCAGTACTTC. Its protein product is CASSPKREGHPSYEQYF.

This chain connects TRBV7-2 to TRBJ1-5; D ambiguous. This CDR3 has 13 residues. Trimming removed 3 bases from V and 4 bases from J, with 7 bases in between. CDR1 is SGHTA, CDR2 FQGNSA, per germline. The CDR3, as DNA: TGTGCCAGCAGCTTGACCGGGAATCAGCCCCAGCATTTT. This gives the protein CASSLTGNQPQHF.

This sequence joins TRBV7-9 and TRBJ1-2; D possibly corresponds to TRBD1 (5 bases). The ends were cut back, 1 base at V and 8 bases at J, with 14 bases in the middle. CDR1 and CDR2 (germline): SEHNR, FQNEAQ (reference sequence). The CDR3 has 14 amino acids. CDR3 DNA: TGTGCCAGCAGCTTAGTTCAGGGTGGGCCCGGCTACACCTTC. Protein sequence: CASSLVQGGPGYTF.

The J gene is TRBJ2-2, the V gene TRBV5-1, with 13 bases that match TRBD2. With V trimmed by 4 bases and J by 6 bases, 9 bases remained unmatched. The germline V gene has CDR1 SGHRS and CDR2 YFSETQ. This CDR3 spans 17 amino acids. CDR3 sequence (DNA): TGCGCCAGCAGCGCCGGACTAGCGGGAGAGATTGCCGGGGAGCTGTTTTTT. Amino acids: CASSAGLAGEIAGELFF.

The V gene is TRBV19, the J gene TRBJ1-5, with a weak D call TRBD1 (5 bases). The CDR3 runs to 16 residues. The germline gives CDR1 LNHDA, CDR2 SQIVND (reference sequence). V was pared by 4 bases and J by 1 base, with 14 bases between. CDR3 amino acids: CASSTVRVLSNQPQHF. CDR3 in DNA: TGTGCCAGTAGTACGGTCAGGGTCTTAAGCAATCAGCCCCAGCATTTT.

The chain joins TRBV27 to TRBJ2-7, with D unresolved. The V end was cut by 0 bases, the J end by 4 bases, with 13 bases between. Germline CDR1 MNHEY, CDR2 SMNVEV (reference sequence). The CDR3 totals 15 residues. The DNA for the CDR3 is TGTGCCAGCAGTTTATCGAGTTCTTCCATTTACGAGCAGTACTTC. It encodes CASSLSSSSIYEQYF.

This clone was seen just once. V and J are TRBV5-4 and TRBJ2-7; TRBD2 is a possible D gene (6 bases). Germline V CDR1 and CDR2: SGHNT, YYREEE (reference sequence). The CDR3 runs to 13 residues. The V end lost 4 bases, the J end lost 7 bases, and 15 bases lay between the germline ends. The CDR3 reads CASSPRDSWEQYF. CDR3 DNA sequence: TGTGCCAGCAGCCCGCGGGATTCATGGGAGCAGTACTTC.

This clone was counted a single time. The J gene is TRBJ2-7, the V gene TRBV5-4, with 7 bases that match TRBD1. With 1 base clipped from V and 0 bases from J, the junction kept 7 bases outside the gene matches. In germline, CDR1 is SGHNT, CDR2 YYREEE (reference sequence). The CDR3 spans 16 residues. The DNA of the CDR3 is TGTGCCAGCAGCTTGTCCCCAGGGGGTAGCTCCTACGAGCAGTACTTC. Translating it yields CASSLSPGGSSYEQYF.

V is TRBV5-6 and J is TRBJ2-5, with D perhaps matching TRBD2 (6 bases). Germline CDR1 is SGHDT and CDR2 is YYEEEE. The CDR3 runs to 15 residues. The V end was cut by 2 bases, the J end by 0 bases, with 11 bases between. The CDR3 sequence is CASSLVSGDQETQYF. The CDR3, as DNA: TGTGCCAGCAGCTTAGTTTCGGGGGACCAAGAGACCCAGTACTTC.

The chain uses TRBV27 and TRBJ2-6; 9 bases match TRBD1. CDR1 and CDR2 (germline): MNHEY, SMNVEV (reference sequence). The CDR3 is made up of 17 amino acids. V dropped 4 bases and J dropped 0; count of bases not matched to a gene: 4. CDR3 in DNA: TGTGCCAGCAGTTCGGGACAGGGCCTCTCTGGGGCCAACGTCCTGACTTTC. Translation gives CASSSGQGLSGANVLTF.

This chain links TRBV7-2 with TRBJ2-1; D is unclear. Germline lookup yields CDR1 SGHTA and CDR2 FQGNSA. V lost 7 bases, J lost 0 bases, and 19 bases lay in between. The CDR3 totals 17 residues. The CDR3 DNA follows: TGTGCCAGCACCAACTTCGTTGCGAGTAGCTCCTACAATGAGCAGTTCTTC. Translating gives CASTNFVASSSYNEQFF.

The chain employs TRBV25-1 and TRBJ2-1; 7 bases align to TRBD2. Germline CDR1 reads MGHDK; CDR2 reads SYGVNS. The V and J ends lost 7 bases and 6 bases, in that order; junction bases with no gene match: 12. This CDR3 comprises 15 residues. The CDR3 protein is CASTHGAGVPNEQFF. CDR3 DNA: TGTGCCAGCACTCACGGTGCGGGGGTACCCAATGAGCAGTTCTTC. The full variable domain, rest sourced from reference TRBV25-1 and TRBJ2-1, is EADIYQTPRYLVIGTGKKITLECSQTMGHDKMYWYQQDPGMELHLIHYSYGVNSTEKGDLSSESTVSRIRTEHFPLTLESARPSHTSQYLCASTHGAGVPNEQFFGPGTRLTVL.

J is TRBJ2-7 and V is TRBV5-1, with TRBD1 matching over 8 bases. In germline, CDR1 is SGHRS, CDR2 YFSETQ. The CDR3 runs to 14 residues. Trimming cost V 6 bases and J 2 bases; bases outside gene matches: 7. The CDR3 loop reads CASTRTGQPYEQYF. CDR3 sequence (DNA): TGCGCCAGCACTCGGACAGGGCAACCCTACGAGCAGTACTTC.

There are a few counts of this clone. Here the CDR3 DNA reads TGCGCCAGCAGCCAAGATACTCCGAGTTACAATGAGCAGTTCTTC. Amino acid sequence: CASSQDTPSYNEQFF. The genes are TRBV4-3 and TRBJ2-1, with no clear D. Trimming left V 0 bases short and J 4 bases short, with 10 bases between. The CDR3 has 15 amino acids. CDR1 LGHNA and CDR2 YSLEER come from the germline V gene.

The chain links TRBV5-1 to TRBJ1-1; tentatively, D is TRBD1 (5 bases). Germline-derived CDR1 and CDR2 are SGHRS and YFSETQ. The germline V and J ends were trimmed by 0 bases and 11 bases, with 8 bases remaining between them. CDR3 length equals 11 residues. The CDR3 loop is CASSLAGRAFF. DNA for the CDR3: TGCGCCAGCAGCTTGGCAGGGAGGGCTTTCTTT.

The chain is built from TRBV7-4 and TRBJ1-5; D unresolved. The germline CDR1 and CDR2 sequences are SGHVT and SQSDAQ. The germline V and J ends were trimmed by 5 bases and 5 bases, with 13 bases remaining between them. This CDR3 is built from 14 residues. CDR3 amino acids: CASSRRSAHQPQHF. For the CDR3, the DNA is TGTGCCAGCAGCCGGAGGTCGGCCCATCAGCCCCAGCATTTT.

Here the CDR3 DNA reads TGTGCCACCAGCAGGCTGGCAGGGGGCTTACTAGGGAATGAGCAGTTCTTC. It yields the protein CATSRLAGGLLGNEQFF. This chain connects TRBV15 to TRBJ2-1; 8 positions agree with TRBD1. The germline V gene encodes CDR1 LNHNV and CDR2 YYDKDF (reference sequence). The CDR3 spans 17 residues. V gave up 3 bases and J gave up 7 bases; unmatched junction bases: 14.

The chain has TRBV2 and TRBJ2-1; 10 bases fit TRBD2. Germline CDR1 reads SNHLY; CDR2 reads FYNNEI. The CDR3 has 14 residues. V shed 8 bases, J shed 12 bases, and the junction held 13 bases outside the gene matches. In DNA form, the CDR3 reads TGTGCCAGCGTTCACGGACTAGCGGTAATGGGGCAGTTCTTC. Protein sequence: CASVHGLAVMGQFF.

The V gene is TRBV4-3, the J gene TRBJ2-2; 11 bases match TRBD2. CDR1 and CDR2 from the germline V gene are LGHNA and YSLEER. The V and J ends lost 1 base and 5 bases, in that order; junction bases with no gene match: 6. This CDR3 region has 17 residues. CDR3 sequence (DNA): TGCGCCAGCAGCCAAGGAGGGGGACTAGCGGTTACCGGGGAGCTGTTTTTT. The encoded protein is CASSQGGGLAVTGELFF.

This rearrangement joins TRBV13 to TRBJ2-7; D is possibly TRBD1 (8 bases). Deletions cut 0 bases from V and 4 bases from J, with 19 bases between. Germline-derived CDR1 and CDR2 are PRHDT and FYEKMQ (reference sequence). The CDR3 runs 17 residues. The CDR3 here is CASSLGPRTGRVYEQYF. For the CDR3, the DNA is TGTGCCAGCAGCTTAGGCCCGCGGACAGGGAGGGTTTACGAGCAGTACTTC.

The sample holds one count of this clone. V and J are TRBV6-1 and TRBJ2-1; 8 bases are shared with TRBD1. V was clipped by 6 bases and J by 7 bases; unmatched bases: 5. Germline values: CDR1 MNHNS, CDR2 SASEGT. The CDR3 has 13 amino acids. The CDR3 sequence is CASRSTGGNEQFF. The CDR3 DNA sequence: TGTGCCAGCAGATCAACAGGGGGAAATGAGCAGTTCTTC.

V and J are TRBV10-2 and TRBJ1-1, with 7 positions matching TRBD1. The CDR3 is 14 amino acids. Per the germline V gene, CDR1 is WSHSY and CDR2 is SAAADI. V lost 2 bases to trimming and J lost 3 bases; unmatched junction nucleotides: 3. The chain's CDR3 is CASSEPDRDTEAFF. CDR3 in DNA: TGCGCCAGCAGTGAGCCAGACAGGGACACTGAAGCTTTCTTT.

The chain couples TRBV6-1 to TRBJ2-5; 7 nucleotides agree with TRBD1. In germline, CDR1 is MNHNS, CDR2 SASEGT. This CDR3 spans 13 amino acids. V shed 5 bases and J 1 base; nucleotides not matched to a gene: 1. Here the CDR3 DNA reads TGTGCCAGCAGTAGGGGGCCCCAAGAGACCCAGTACTTC. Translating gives CASSRGPQETQYF.

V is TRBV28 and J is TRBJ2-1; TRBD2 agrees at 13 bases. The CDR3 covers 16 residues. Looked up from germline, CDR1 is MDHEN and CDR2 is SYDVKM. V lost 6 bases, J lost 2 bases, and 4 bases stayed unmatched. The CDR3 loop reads CASSRGTSGTYNEQFF. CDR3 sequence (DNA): TGTGCCAGCAGCCGAGGGACTAGCGGGACCTACAATGAGCAGTTCTTC. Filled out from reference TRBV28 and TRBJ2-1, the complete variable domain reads DVKVTQSSRYLVKRTGEKVFLECVQDMDHENMFWYRQDPGLGLRLIYFSYDVKMKEKGDIPEGYSVSREKKERFSLILESASTNQTSMYLCASSRGTSGTYNEQFFGPGTRLTVL.

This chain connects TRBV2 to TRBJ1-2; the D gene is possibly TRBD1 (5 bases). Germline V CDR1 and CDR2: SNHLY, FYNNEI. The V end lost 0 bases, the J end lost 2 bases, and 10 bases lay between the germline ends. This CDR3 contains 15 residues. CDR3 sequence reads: CASSEATAGNYGYTF. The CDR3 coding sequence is TGTGCCAGCAGTGAAGCAACGGCAGGGAACTATGGCTACACCTTC.

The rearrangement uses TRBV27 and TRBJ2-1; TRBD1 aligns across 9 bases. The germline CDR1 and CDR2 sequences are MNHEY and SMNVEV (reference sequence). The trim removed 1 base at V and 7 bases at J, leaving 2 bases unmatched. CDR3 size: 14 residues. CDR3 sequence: CASSLWDRDNEQFF. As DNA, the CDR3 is TGTGCCAGCAGTTTATGGGACAGGGATAATGAGCAGTTCTTC.

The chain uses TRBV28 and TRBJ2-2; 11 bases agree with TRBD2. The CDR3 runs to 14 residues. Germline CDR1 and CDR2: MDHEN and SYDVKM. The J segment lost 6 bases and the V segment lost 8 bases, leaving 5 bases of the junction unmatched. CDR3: CASLTSGSAGELFF. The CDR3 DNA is TGTGCCAGCCTCACTAGCGGGAGTGCCGGGGAGCTGTTTTTT.

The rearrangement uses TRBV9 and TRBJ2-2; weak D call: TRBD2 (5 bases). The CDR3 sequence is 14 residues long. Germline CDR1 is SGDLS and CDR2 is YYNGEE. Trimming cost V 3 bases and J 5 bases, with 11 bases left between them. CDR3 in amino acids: CASSGRTPTGELFF. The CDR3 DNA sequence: TGTGCCAGCAGCGGACGGACTCCTACCGGGGAGCTGTTTTTT.